This T cell receptor (beta chain) comes out of a study of T cell repertoires in cytomegalovirus infection (dated by TCRdb to between 2018 and 2020). Broadly, across the study: Peptide stimulations targeted recently identified HLA-C-restricted CMV epitopes, whose presentation resists viral immunomodulation, together with well-studied HLA-B-restricted epitopes. Donor HLA type was relevant to the analysis, as public TCR beta signatures indicated carriage of CMV infection together with the matching HLA type. Results the study describes overall, beyond this receptor: The ex vivo response was dominated by HLA-C-restricted CMV-specific TCR beta clonotypes, which also provided the single most frequent clonotype in two of eight donors. In both this cohort and an independent cohort of several hundred donors, the cumulative frequency of public TCR beta family members distinguished carriers of CMV infection plus the relevant HLA type.

Points on this clonotype: Which antigen it targets is not known. No much larger clone exists at a distance of one base, and base qualities are not known.

TCRdb shows the sequencer as Illumina HiSeq 1500. In TCRdb, the public reads were trimmed at Q25 with fastp and aligned with MiXCR, with productive beta chains retained. Here each entry gathers all rows of one CDR3 protein and keeps the most common genes and DNA. The table for this sample lists about 830,000 distinct CDR3 sequences; approximately 29% of them were counted only once. The ten largest clones capture 9.5% to 15% of the sample. The treatment or condition label here, explained by the study, means: in vitro stimulation with specific CMV peptide epitopes to enrich CMV-specific T cells. This TCR was recovered from a human donor in good health (CMV status not recorded). Some clones in this sample may be carry-over from other donors' samples. This material consisted of cultured CD8+ T cells from PBMCs, taken from culture after CMV antigen stimulation.

The CDR3 reads as follows: CATAPGTLNTEAFF. DNA sequence: TGTGCCACTGCACCCGGGACCTTAAACACTGAAGCTTTCTTT. The chain was built from TRBV27 and TRBJ1-1; tentative D gene TRBD1, with 5 bases matching. V drops 10 bases and J drops 2 bases, leaving 17 bases in between. According to the germline V gene (reference sequence), CDR1 reads MNHEY and CDR2 reads SMNVEV. From cysteine to phenylalanine, the CDR3 is 14 amino acids long. CDR3 DNA is the only sequence kept; it has 42 bases, read in frame from the first base.